This T cell receptor (beta chain) was observed in a study of neoadjuvant anti-PD-1 for oral cavity cancer. Profiled with immunoSEQ multiplex PCR; TCRdb holds only in-frame clones, not every one. The table includes 60,000 to 80,000 clones, under 85% detected once. The CDR3 is 14 residues long. Sequencing used PBMCs, obtained before nivolumab (anti-PD-1) treatment. The J gene is TRBJ1-1, the V gene TRBV21-1. TRBV21-1 is tagged as a pseudogene. The receptor's source is a person between 40 and 85 years old with oral cavity squamous cell carcinoma. CDR3 bases: TGTGCCAGCAGCTGCGGACCGTCTGGGGGGGAAGCTTTCTTT. Encoded protein: CASSCGPSGGEAFF.